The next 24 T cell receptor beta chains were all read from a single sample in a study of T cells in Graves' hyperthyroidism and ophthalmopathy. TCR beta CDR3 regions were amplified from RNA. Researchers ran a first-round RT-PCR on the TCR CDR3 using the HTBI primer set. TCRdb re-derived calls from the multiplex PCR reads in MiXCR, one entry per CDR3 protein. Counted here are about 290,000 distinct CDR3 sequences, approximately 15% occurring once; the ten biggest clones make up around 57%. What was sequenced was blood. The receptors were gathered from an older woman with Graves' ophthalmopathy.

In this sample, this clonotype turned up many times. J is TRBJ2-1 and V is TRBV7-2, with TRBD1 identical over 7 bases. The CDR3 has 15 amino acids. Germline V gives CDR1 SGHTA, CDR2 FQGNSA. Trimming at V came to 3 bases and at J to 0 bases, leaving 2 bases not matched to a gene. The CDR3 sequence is CASSLTGSSYNEQFF. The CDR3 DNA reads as TGTGCCAGCAGCTTGACAGGGAGCTCCTACAATGAGCAGTTCTTC. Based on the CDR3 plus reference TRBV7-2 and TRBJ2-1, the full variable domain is GAGVSQSPSNKVTEKGKDVELRCDPISGHTALYWYRQSLGQGLEFLIYFQGNSAPDKSGLPSDRFSAERTGGSVSTLTIQRTQQEDSAVYLCASSLTGSSYNEQFFGPGTRLTVL.

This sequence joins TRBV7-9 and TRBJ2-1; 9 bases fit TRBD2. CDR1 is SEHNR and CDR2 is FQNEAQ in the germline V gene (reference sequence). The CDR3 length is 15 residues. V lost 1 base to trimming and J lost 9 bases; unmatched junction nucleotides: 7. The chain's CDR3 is CASSLGPAGGGEQFF. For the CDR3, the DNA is TGTGCCAGCAGCTTAGGGCCAGCGGGAGGAGGTGAGCAGTTCTTC. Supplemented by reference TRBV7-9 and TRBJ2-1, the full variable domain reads DTGVSQNPRHKITKRGQNVTFRCDPISEHNRLYWYRQTLGQGPEFLTYFQNEAQLEKSRLLSDRFSAERPKGSFSTLEIQRTEQGDSAMYLCASSLGPAGGGEQFFGPGTRLTVL.

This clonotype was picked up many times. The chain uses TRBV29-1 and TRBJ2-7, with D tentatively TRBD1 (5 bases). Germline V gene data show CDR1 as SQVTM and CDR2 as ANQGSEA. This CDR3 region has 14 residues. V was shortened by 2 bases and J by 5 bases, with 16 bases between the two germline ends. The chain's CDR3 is CSVETTDKVDEQYF. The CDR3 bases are TGCAGCGTTGAAACCACGGACAAGGTAGACGAGCAGTACTTC.

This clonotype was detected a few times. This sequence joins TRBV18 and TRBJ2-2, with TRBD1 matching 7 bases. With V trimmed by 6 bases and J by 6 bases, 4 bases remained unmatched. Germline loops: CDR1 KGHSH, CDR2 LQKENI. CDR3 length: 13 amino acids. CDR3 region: CASSETGPGELFF. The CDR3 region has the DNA TGTGCCAGCTCTGAGACAGGGCCCGGGGAGCTGTTTTTT. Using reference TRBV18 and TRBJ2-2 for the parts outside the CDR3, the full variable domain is NAGVMQNPRHLVRRRGQEARLRCSPMKGHSHVYWYRQLPEEGLKFMVYLQKENIIDESGMPKERFSAEFPKEGPSILRIQQVVRGDSAAYFCASSETGPGELFFGEGSRLTVL.

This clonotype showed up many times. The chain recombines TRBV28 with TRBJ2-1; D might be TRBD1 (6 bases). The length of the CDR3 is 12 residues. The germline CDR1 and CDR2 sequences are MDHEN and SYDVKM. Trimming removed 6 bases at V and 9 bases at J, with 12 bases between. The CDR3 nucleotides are TGTGCCAGCAGCCTTAGGGGGACTGAGCAGTTCTTC. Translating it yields CASSLRGTEQFF.

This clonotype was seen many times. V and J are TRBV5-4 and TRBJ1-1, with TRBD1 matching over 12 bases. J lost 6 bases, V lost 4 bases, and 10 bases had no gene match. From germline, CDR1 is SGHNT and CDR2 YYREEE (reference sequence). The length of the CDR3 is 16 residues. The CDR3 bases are TGTGCCAGCAGCCTGAGGGACAGGGGGCGTATGGCTGAAGCTTTCTTT. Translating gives CASSLRDRGRMAEAFF.

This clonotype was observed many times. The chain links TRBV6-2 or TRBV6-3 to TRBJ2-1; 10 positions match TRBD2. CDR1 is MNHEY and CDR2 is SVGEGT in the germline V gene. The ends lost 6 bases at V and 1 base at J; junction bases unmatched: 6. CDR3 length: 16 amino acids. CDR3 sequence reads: CASSQGLARSYNEQFF. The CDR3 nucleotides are TGTGCCAGCAGCCAGGGACTAGCGAGGTCCTACAATGAGCAGTTCTTC.

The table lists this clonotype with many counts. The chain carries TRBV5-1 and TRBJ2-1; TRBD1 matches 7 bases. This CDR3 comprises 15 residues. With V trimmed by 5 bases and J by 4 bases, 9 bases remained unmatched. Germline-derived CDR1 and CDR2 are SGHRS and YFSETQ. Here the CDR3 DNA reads TGCGCCAGCAGTGTTACAGGGGTTCGGTACAATGAGCAGTTCTTC. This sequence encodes CASSVTGVRYNEQFF.

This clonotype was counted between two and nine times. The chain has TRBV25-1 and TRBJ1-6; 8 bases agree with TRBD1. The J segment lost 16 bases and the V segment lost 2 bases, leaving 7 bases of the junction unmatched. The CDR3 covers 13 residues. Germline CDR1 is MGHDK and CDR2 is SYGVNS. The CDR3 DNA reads TGTGCCAGCAGTGAACCTGGACAGGGCCATCTCCACTTT. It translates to CASSEPGQGHLHF.

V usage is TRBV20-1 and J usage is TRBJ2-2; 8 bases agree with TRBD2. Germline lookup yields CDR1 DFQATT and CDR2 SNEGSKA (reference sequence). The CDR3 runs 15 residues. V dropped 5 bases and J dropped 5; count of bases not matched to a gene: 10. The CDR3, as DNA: TGCAGTGCTCAAAGGGCAGCGGGAGTAACCGGGGAGCTGTTTTTT. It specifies CSAQRAAGVTGELFF.

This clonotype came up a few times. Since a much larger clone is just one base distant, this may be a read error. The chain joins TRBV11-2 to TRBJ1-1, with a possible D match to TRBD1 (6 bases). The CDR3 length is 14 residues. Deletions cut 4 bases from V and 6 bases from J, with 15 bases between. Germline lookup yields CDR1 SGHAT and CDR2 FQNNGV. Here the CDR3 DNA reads TGTGCCAGCAGCTGGGGACAATCGGACGCTGAAGCTTTCTTT. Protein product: CASSWGQSDAEAFF.

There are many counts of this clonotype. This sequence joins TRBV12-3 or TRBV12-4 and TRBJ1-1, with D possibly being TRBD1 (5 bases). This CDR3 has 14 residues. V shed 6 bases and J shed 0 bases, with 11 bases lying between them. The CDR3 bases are TGTGCCAGCAGCCTAAGGGGACTGAACACTGAAGCTTTCTTT. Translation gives CASSLRGLNTEAFF.

This CDR3 is CASRSGTFSSYNEQFF. CDR3 nucleotides: TGTGCCAGCAGATCCGGGACCTTTAGCTCTTACAATGAGCAGTTCTTC. The chain combines TRBV7-9 with TRBJ2-1; D might be TRBD1 or TRBD2, each matching 5 bases. The CDR3 loop spans 16 amino acids. V was clipped by 6 bases and J by 4 bases, with 19 bases between them. Germline CDR1 SEHNR, CDR2 FQNEAQ (reference sequence).

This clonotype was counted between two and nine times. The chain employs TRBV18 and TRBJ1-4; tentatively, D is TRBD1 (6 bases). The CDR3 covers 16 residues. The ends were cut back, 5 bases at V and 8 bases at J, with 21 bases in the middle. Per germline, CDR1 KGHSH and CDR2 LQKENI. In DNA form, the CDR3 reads TGTGCCAGCTCATCGGGGCCAACAGGGCACTCAGAAAAACTGTTTTTT. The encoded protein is CASSSGPTGHSEKLFF.

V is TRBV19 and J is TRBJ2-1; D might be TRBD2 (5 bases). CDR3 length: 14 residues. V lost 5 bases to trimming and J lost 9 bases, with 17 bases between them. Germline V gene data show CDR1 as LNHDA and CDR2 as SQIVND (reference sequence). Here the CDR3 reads CASSVTPGGSEQFF. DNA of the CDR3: TGTGCCAGTAGTGTCACTCCCGGAGGCTCTGAGCAGTTCTTC.

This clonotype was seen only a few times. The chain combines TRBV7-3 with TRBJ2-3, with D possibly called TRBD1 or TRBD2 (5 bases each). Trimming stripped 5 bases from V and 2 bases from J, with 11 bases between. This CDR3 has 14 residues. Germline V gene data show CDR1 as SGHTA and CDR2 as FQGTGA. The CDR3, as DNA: TGTGCCAGCAGCATTGGGGGATTCACAGATACGCAGTATTTT. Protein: CASSIGGFTDTQYF.

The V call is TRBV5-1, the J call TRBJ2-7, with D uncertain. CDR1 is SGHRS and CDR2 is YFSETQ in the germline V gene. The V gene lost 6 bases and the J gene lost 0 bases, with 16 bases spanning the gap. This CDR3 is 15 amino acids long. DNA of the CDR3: TGCGCCAGCACCCTTGGCGCAGGAAACTCCTACGAGCAGTACTTC. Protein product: CASTLGAGNSYEQYF.

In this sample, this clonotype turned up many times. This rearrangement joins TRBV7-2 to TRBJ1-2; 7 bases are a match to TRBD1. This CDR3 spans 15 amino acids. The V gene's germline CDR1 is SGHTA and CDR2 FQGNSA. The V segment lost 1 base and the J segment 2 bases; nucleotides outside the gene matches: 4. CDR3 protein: CASSLVGRGNYGYTF. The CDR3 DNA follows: TGTGCCAGCAGCTTAGTAGGCAGGGGGAACTATGGCTACACCTTC. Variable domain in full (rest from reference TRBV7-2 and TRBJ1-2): GAGVSQSPSNKVTEKGKDVELRCDPISGHTALYWYRQSLGQGLEFLIYFQGNSAPDKSGLPSDRFSAERTGGSVSTLTIQRTQQEDSAVYLCASSLVGRGNYGYTFGSGTRLTVV.

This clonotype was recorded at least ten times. DNA for the CDR3: TGTGCCAGCTCATCTCAGGGTCGCGGGCAGTACTTC. It is translated as CASSSQGRGQYF. The chain is built from TRBV18 and TRBJ2-7; weak D call: TRBD1 (5 bases). The V gene lost 5 bases and the J gene lost 9 bases, with 14 bases spanning the gap. The CDR3 has 12 residues. Germline CDR1 reads KGHSH; CDR2 reads LQKENI.

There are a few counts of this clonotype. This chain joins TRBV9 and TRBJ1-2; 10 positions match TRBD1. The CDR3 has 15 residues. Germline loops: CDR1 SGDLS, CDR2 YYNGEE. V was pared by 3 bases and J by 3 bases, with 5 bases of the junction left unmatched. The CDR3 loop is CASSDGTGAHYGYTF. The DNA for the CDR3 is TGTGCCAGCAGCGACGGGACAGGGGCTCACTATGGCTACACCTTC.

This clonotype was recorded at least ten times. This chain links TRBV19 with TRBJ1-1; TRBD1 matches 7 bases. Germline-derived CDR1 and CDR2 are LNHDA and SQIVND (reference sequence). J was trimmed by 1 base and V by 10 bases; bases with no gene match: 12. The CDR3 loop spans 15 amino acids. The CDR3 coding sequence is TGTGCCACACATGACCTCAGGACAGGGAACACTGAAGCTTTCTTT. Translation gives CATHDLRTGNTEAFF.

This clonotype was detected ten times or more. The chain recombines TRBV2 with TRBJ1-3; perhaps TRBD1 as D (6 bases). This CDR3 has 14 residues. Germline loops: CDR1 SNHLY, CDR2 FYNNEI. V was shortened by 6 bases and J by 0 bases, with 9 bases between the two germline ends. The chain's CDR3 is CASRGDISGNTIYF. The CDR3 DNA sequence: TGTGCCAGCAGGGGGGACATCTCTGGAAACACCATATATTTT.

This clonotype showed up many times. The CDR3 loop is CASSQDLPRTSGPGEQYF. CDR3 sequence (DNA): TGTGCCAGCAGCCAAGATCTCCCTCGGACTAGCGGTCCAGGGGAGCAGTACTTC. The chain combines TRBV3-1 with TRBJ2-7, with 10 nucleotides matching TRBD2. Germline V gives CDR1 LGHDT, CDR2 YNNKEL (reference sequence). V was pared by 0 bases and J by 7 bases, with 15 bases of the junction left unmatched. The CDR3 spans 18 residues.

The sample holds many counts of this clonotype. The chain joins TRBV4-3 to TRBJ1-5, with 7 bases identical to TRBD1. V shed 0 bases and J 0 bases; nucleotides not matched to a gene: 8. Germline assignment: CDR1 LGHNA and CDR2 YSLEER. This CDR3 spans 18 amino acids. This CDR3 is CASSQEYLGQYSNQPQHF. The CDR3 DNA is TGCGCCAGCAGCCAAGAATATTTGGGACAGTATAGCAATCAGCCCCAGCATTTT.